The clone carrying this T cell receptor (beta chain) came up many times. This sample is drawn from a study of neurological immune-mediated disorders. This CDR3 has 18 amino acids. Unmatched junction bases numbered 14, after V lost 5 bases and J lost 5 bases. Looked up from germline, CDR1 is MNHEY and CDR2 is SMNVEV (reference sequence). The authors made cDNA by 5'RACE with 10-nucleotide random UMIs. TCRdb fed the 5' RACE reads into MiXCR, producing one record per CDR3 protein. This sample carries fewer than 85,000 distinct CDR3 sequences, 4% to 6% of them seen once, and the ten largest clones take 2% to 2.5%.

Source material: PBMCs. The V call is TRBV27, the J call TRBJ2-5, with TRBD2 matching over 13 bases. The clonotype comes from a woman aged 25 to 45 with multiple sclerosis. The CDR3 DNA sequence: TGTGCCAGCAGTCTCTGGACTAGCGGGGGACTCCCCAGGGAGACCCAGTACTTC. Its translation: CASSLWTSGGLPRETQYF.